These 5 T cell receptor beta chains were sequenced from one sample in a study of T cell clonality in common variable immunodeficiency. Study observations and caveats: Fewer deletions and N-nucleotide insertions were reportedly seen in common variable immunodeficiency TCR beta sequences.

These receptors' targets are unknown. Sequenced by immunoSEQ multiplex PCR; TCRdb stores in-frame clones only, minus some. Captured here are over 25,000 clones, none seen once; the top ten comprise less than 35%. The sequencing input was peripheral blood mononuclear cells. The source is a human donor with common variable immunodeficiency.

This clone was picked up many times. The sequence runs out 3 residues before the end of the CDR3; the remainder is reconstructed from the germline J gene. The chain couples TRBV7-9 to TRBJ1-1, with 9 positions matching TRBD1. In germline, CDR1 is SEHNR, CDR2 FQNEAQ (reference sequence). This CDR3 is 15 amino acids long. J gave up 4 bases and V 3 bases, and 6 bases lay outside the gene matches. The sequenced CDR3 bases are TGTGCCAGCAGCTTGGGGACAGGGCTAATCACTGAA. Its protein is CASSLGTGLITE. Given in full, the CDR3 is CASSLGTGLITEAFF. Full variable domain (outside the CDR3, taken from reference TRBV7-9 and TRBJ1-1): DTGVSQNPRHKITKRGQNVTFRCDPISEHNRLYWYRQTLGQGPEFLTYFQNEAQLEKSRLLSDRFSAERPKGSFSTLEIQRTEQGDSAMYLCASSLGTGLITEAFFGQGTRLTVV.

This clone has a count of ten or more. From the germline J gene comes the end of the CDR3, since the read stops 3 residues before it. The gene calls are TRBV18 and TRBJ2-3; 14 nucleotides agree with TRBD2. The CDR3 totals 20 residues. In germline, CDR1 is KGHSH, CDR2 LQKENI. Unmatched junction bases numbered 15, after V lost 6 bases and J lost 1 base. CDR3 DNA (partial): TGTGCCAGCTCGTGCTATCCGTCCGGGACTAGCGGGGGTTGCACAGATACG. Its translation is CASSCYPSGTSGGCTDT. The full CDR3 sequence reads CASSCYPSGTSGGCTDTQYF.

This clone was recorded a few times. The read halts 3 residues ahead of the CDR3 end, with the missing end drawn from the germline J gene. The chain combines TRBV7-2 with TRBJ1-2, with D hard to call. The length of the CDR3 is 15 residues. Germline CDR1 is SGHTA and CDR2 is FQGNSA. CDR3 DNA (partial): TGTGCCAGCAGCTTAGCGCTCGAGGTTCCTGGTGTA. Translated, it gives CASSLALEVPGV. The full CDR3 reads CASSLALEVPGVYTF.

With regard to this clone: The sequenced fragment ends 3 residues before the CDR3 boundary, so the rest is inferred from the germline J gene. This rearrangement joins TRBV20-1 to TRBJ2-1; TRBD2 matches at 16 bases. Trimming removed 3 bases from V and 9 bases from J; junction bases left unmatched: 11. The V gene's germline CDR1 is DFQATT and CDR2 SNEGSKA (reference sequence). The CDR3 contains 17 residues. The CDR3 DNA, read in part, is TGCAGTGCTAGGGGACGAGGGACTAGCGGGGGGGTGGGTGAG. Encoded protein: CSARGRGTSGGVGE. The complete CDR3 reads CSARGRGTSGGVGEQFF.

This clone has a handful of counts. From the germline J gene comes the end of the CDR3, since the read stops 3 residues before it. V usage is TRBV18 and J usage is TRBJ2-3; TRBD1 agrees at 8 bases. Per the germline V gene, CDR1 is KGHSH and CDR2 is LQKENI. The ends lost 1 base at V and 6 bases at J; junction bases unmatched: 6. The CDR3 is 15 amino acids. The CDR3 sequence is CASSPRQGARDTQYF. The part of the CDR3 DNA that was read is TGTGCCAGCTCACCACGCCAGGGGGCGCGGGATACG.